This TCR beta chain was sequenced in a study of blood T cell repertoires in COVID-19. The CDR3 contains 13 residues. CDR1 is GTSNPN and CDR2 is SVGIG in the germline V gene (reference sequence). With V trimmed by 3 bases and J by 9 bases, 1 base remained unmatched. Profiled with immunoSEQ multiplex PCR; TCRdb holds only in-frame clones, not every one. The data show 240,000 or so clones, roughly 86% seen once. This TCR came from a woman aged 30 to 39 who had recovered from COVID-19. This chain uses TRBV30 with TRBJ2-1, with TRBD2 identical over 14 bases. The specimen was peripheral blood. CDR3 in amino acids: CAWSGLAGGEQFF. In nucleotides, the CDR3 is TGTGCCTGGAGCGGACTAGCGGGGGGTGAGCAGTTCTTC.